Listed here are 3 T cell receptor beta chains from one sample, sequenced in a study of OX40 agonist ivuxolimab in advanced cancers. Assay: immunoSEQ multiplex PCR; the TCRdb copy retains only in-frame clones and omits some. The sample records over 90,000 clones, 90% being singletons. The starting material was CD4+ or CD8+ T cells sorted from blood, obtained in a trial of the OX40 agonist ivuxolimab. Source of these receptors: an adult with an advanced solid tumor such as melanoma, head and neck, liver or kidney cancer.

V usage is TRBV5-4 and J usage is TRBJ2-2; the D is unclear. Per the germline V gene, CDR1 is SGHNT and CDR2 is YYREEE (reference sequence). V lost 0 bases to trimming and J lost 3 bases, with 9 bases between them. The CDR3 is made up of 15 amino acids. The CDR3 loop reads CASSLAGVDTGELFF. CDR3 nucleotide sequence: TGTGCCAGCAGCTTGGCAGGTGTCGACACCGGGGAGCTGTTTTTT.

The CDR3 here is CAVQERNTEAFF. As DNA, the CDR3 is TGTGCCGTCCAGGAGCGGAACACTGAAGCTTTCTTT. This chain uses TRBV10-3 with TRBJ1-1; D is unclear. The CDR3 runs 12 residues. Per germline, CDR1 ENHRY and CDR2 SYGVKD. V was trimmed by 11 bases and J by 1 base, leaving 11 bases between them.

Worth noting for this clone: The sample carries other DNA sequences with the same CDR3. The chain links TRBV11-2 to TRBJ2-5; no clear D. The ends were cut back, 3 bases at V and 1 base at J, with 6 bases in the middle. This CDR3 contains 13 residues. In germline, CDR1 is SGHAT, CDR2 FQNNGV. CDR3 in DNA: TGTGCCAGCAGCTTGTTGCCCCAAGAGACCCAGTACTTC. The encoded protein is CASSLLPQETQYF. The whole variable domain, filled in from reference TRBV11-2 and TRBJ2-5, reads EAGVAQSPRYKIIEKRQSVAFWCNPISGHATLYWYQQILGQGPKLLIQFQNNGVVDDSQLPKDRFSAERLKGVDSTLKIQPAKLEDSAVYLCASSLLPQETQYFGPGTRLLVL.